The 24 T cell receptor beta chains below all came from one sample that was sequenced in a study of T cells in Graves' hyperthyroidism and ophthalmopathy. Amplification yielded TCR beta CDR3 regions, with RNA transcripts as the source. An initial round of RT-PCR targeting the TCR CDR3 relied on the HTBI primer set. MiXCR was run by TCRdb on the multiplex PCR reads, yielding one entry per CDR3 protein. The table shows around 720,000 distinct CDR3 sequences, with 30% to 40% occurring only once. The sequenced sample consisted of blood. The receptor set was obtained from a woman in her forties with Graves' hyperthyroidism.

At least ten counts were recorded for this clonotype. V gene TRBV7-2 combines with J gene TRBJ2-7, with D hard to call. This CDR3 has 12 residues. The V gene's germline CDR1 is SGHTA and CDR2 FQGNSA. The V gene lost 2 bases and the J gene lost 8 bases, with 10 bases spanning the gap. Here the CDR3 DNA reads TGTGCCAGCAGCTTAAGCTGGCAGAAGCAGTACTTC. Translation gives CASSLSWQKQYF.

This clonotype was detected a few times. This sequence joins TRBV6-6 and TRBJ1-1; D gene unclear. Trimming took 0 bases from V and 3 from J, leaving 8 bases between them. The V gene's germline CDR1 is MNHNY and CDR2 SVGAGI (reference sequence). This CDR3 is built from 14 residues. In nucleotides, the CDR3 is TGTGCCAGCAGTTACTCGAGCCAGCACACTGAAGCTTTCTTT. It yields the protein CASSYSSQHTEAFF.

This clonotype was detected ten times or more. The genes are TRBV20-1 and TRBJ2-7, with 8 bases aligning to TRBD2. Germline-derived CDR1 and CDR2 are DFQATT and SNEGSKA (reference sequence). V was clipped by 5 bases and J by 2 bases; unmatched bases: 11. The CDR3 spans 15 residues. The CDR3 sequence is CSAHSRRGVTYEQYF. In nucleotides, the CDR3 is TGCAGTGCTCACAGTCGGCGGGGGGTTACCTACGAGCAGTACTTC.

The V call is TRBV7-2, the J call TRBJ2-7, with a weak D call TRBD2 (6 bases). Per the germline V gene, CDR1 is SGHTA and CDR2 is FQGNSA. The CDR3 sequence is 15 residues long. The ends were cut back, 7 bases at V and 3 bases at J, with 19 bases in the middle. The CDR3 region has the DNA TGTGCCAGCAACCCGGGGACTTCCCCCGACTACGAGCAGTACTTC. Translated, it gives CASNPGTSPDYEQYF.

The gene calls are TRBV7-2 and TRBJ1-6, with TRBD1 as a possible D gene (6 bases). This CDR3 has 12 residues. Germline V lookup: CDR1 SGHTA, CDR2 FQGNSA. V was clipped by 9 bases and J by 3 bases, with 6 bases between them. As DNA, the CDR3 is TGTGCCAGACAGGGCTATAATTCACCCCTCCACTTT. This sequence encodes CARQGYNSPLHF.

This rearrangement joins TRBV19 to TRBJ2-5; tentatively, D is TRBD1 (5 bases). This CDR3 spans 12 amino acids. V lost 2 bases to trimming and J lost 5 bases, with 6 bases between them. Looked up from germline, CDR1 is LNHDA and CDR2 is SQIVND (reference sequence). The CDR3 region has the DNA TGTGCCAGTAGTATATCAGGGGAGACCCAGTACTTC. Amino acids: CASSISGETQYF.

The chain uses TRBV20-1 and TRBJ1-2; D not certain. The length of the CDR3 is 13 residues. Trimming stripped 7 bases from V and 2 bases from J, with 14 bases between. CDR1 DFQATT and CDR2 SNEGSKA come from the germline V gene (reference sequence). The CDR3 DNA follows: TGCAGTGTTAGGGCCGGCTTAAACTATGGCTACACCTTC. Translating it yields CSVRAGLNYGYTF.

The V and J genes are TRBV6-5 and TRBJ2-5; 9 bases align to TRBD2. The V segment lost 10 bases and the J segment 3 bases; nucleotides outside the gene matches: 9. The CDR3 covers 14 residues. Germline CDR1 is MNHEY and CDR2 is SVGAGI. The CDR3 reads CATEGLAGKETQYF. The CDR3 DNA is TGTGCCACCGAAGGGCTAGCGGGGAAAGAGACCCAGTACTTC.

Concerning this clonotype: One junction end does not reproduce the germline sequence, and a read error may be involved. The CDR3 is CAIRAPDRANTEALF. CDR3 in DNA: TGTGCCATCAGGGCCCCTGACAGGGCGAACACTGAAGCTCTCTTT. The V and J genes are TRBV10-3 and TRBJ1-1; 7 nucleotides align to TRBD1. Looked up from germline, CDR1 is ENHRY and CDR2 is SYGVKD. The CDR3 runs to 15 residues.

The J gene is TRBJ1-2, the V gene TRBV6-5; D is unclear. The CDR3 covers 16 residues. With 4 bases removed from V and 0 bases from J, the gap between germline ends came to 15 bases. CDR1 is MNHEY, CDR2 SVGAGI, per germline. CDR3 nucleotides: TGTGCCAGCAGTTCGACCGCATTATACCCTAACTATGGCTACACCTTC. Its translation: CASSSTALYPNYGYTF.

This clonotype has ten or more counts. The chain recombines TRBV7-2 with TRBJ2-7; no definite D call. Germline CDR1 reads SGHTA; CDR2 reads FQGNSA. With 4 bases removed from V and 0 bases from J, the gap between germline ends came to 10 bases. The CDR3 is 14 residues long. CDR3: CASSWTQSSYEQYF. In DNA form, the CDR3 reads TGTGCCAGCAGCTGGACCCAGAGCTCCTACGAGCAGTACTTC.

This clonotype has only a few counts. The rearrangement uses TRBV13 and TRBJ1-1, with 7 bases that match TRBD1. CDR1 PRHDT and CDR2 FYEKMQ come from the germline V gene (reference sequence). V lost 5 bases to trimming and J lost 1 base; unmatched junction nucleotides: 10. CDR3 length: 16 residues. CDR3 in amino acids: CASSHPGTDQNTEAFF. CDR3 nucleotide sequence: TGTGCCAGCAGCCACCCCGGGACAGACCAGAACACTGAAGCTTTCTTT.

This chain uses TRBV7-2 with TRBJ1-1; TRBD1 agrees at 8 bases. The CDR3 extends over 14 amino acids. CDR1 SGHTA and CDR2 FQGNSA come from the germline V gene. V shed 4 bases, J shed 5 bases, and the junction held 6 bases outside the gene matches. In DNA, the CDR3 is TGTGCCAGCAGCTCCTCAGGGGGCCTGACTGAAGCTTTCTTT. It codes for CASSSSGGLTEAFF.

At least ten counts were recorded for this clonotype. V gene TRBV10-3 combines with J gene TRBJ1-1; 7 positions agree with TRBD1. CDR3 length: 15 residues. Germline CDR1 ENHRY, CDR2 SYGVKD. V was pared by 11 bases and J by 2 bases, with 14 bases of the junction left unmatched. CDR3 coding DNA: TGTGCCTCCAAAATTCAGGGACAGTTAAACACTGAAGCTTTCTTT. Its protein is CASKIQGQLNTEAFF.

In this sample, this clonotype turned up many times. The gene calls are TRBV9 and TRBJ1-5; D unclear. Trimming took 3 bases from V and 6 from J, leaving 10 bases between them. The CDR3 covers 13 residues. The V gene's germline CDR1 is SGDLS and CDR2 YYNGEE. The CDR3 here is CASSAHDFQPQHF. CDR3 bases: TGTGCCAGCAGCGCACACGATTTTCAGCCCCAGCATTTT.

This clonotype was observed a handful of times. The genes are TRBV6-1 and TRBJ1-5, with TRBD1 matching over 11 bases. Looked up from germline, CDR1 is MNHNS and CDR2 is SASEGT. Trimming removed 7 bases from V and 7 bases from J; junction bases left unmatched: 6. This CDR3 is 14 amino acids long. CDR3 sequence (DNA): TGTGCCAGCACGGACAGGGGGCTTAACCAGCCCCAGCATTTT. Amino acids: CASTDRGLNQPQHF.

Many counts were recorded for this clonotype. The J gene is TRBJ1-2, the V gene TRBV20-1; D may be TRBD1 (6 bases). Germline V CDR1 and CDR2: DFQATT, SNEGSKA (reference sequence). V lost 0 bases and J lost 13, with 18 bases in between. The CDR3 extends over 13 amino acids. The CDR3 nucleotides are TGCAGTGCTAGAGAGCAGGGGAAGGGACTCTCCACCTTC. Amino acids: CSAREQGKGLSTF.

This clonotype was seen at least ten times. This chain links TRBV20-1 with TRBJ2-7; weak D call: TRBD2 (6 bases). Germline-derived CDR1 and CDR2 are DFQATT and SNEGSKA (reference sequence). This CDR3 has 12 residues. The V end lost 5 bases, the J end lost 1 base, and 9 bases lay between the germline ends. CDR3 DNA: TGCAGTGCTCGCGGGGAGTCCTACGAGCAGTACTTC. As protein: CSARGESYEQYF.

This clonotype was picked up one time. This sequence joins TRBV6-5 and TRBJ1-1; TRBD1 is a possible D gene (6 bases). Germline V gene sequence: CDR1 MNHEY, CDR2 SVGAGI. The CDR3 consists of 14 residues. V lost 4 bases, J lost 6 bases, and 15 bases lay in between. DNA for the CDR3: TGTGCCAGCAGTTCCAGGCAGGGGCTTGCTGAAGCTTTCTTT. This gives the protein CASSSRQGLAEAFF.

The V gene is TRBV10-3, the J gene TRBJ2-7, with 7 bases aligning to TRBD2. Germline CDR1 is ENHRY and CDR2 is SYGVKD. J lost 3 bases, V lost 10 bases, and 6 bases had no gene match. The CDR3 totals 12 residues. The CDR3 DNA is TGTGCCAGCTTGGGAGGGTTCTACGAGCAGTACTTC. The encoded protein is CASLGGFYEQYF.

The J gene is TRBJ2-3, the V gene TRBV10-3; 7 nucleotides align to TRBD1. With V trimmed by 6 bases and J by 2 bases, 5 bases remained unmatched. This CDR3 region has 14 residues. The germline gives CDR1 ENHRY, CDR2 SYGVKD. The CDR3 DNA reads TGTGCCATCAGATTCGGACAGGACACAGATACGCAGTATTTT. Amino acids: CAIRFGQDTDTQYF.

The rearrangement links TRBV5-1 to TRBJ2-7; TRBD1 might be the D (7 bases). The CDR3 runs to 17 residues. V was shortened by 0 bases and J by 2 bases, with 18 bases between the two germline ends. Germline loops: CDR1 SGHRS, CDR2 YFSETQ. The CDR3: CASSLVWSAGGTYEQYF. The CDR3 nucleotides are TGCGCCAGCAGCTTGGTGTGGTCGGCAGGGGGGACCTACGAGCAGTACTTC.

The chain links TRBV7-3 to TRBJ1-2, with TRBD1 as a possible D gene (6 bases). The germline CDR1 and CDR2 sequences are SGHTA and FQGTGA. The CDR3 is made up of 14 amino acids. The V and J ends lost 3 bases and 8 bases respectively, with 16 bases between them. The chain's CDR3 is CASSLPTGWGGYTF. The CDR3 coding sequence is TGTGCCAGCAGCTTGCCGACAGGCTGGGGAGGCTACACCTTC.

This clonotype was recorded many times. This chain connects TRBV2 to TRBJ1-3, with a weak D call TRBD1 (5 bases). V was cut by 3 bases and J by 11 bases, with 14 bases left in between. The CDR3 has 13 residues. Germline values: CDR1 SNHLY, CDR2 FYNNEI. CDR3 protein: CASSENRGVSIYF. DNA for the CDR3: TGTGCCAGCAGTGAGAACCGGGGGGTCTCCATATATTTT.